What follows is one T cell receptor (beta chain) and its context. This CDR3 has 16 amino acids. Trimming pared 1 base from V and 5 bases from J, leaving 15 bases between. Germline values: CDR1 SGHRS, CDR2 YFSETQ. This sample stems from a study of blood T cell repertoires in COVID-19. Study information: PBMCs, B-cell-depleted T cells, or T cells provided the cDNA or gDNA that made up the material.

Original data processing: It was from reference gene primer amplification that nucleated cell counts were estimated. Data came from immunoSEQ multiplex PCR; TCRdb stores just in-frame clones and leaves some out. The V and J calls and clone size come from that table; D and trimming were worked out from the DNA. The sample records about 400,000 clones, around nine tenths being singletons. Sequencing was done on a sample of PBMCs or T cells enriched from blood (not recorded which). This TCR derives from a woman aged 25 to 39 who had recovered from COVID-19. The chain joins TRBV5-1 to TRBJ2-2; D is unclear. CDR3 in DNA: TGCGCCAGCAGCTTGAAACTGGTCAAATTGACCGGGGAGCTGTTTTTT. Translated, it gives CASSLKLVKLTGELFF.